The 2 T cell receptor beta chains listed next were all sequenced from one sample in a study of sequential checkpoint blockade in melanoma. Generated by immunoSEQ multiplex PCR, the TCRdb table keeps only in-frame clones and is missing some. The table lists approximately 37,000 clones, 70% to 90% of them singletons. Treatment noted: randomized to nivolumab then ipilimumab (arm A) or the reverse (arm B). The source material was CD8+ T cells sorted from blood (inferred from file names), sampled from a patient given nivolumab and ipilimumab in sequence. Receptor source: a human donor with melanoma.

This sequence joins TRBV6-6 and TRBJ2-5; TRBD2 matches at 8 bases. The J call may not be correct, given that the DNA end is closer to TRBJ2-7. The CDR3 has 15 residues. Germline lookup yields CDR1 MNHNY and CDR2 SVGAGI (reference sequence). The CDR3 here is CASSYSEAGAYEQYF. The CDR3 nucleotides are TGTGCCAGCAGTTACTCAGAAGCGGGAGCCTACGAGCAGTACTTC.

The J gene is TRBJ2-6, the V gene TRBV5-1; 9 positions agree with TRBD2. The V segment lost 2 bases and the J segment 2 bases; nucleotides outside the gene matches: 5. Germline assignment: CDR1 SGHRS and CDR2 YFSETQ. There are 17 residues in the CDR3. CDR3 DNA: TGCGCCAGCAGCTTAGCGGGAGGATCAACTGGGGCCAACGTCCTGACTTTC. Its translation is CASSLAGGSTGANVLTF.